A selection of T cell receptor beta chains follows, all from one sample in a study of shared clonotypes between healthy human individuals. Libraries were prepared by immunoSEQ multiplex PCR; TCRdb keeps only in-frame clonotypes and omits some of them. The data contain about a million clones, more than 60% of them singletons. The material sequenced was memory CD4+ T cells sorted from blood. The receptors derive from a man between 18 and 35 years old in good health. Each CDR3 is given with its conserved first and last residue. Fields, in order: clone size, CDR3 length, D gene, V gene, J gene, CDR3 DNA, CDR3 protein. A D gene is named only where the DNA matches it firmly. Clone size, where shown, is once, few, many, or a class for clones that have expanded.

abundance: -; len: 15; d_gene: TRBD1; v_gene: TRBV4-1; j_gene: TRBJ2-5; CDR3nt: TGCGCCAGCAGCCACCTCGGACAGGGCGAAGAGACCCAGTACTTC; CDR3aa: CASSHLGQGEETQYF
abundance: -; len: 17; d_gene: -; v_gene: TRBV5-5; j_gene: TRBJ1-5; CDR3nt: TGTGCCAGCAGCGCGGGGGGGCACGATTATAGCAATCAGCCCCAGCATTTT; CDR3aa: CASSAGGHDYSNQPQHF
abundance: few; len: 18; d_gene: TRBD2; v_gene: TRBV5-3; j_gene: TRBJ2-5; CDR3nt: TGTGCCAGAAGCTACTACTTTAGACTAGCGGGGAAACAAGAGACCCAGTACTTC; CDR3aa: CARSYYFRLAGKQETQYF
abundance: -; len: 12; d_gene: -; v_gene: TRBV25-1; j_gene: TRBJ2-3; CDR3nt: TGTGCCAGCAGTGAACCGGGAGATACGCAGTATTTT; CDR3aa: CASSEPGDTQYF
abundance: -; len: 14; d_gene: -; v_gene: TRBV14; j_gene: TRBJ1-2; CDR3nt: TGTGCCAGCAGCCCCGGGACGGGACCCTATGGCTACACCTTC; CDR3aa: CASSPGTGPYGYTF
abundance: -; len: 15; d_gene: -; v_gene: TRBV11-2; j_gene: TRBJ2-7; CDR3nt: TGTGCCAGCAGCCGAATGACTGGGACGAGGGGCGAGCAGTACTTC; CDR3aa: CASSRMTGTRGEQYF
abundance: few; len: 13; d_gene: TRBD1; v_gene: TRBV6-1; j_gene: TRBJ1-6; CDR3nt: TGTGCCAGCAGGGAGGGGGCCAGGTCACCCCTCCACTTT; CDR3aa: CASREGARSPLHF
abundance: many; len: 17; d_gene: -; v_gene: TRBV4-2; j_gene: TRBJ2-1; CDR3nt: TGTGCCAGCAGCCAAGGGGGAGGGGGAAGCTCCTACAATGAGCAGTTCTTC; CDR3aa: CASSQGGGGSSYNEQFF
abundance: -; len: 13; d_gene: -; v_gene: TRBV11-3; j_gene: TRBJ2-7; CDR3nt: TGTGCCAGCAGCTTAGGTGTGGGGACCGGGGAGTACTTC; CDR3aa: CASSLGVGTGEYF
abundance: -; len: 14; d_gene: TRBD1; v_gene: TRBV9; j_gene: TRBJ2-5; CDR3nt: TGTGCCAGCAGCACCGGACAGGGTGGGGAGACCCAGTACTTC; CDR3aa: CASSTGQGGETQYF
abundance: -; len: 16; d_gene: TRBD1; v_gene: TRBV28; j_gene: TRBJ1-4; CDR3nt: TGTGCCAGCACCCGCTCGCTCAGGGGGCGGAGTGAAAAACTGTTTTTT; CDR3aa: CASTRSLRGRSEKLFF
abundance: -; len: 16; d_gene: -; v_gene: TRBV7-8; j_gene: TRBJ1-5; CDR3nt: TGTGCCAGCAGCGTCGGGCCTTCGGGGAGCAATCAGCCCCAGCATTTT; CDR3aa: CASSVGPSGSNQPQHF
abundance: -; len: 15; d_gene: TRBD1; v_gene: TRBV2; j_gene: TRBJ2-1; CDR3nt: TGTGCCAGCAGTGGACAGGGCAGCTCCTACAATGAGCAGTTCTTC; CDR3aa: CASSGQGSSYNEQFF
abundance: -; len: 16; d_gene: -; v_gene: TRBV27; j_gene: TRBJ2-7; CDR3nt: TGTGCCAGCAGCCAATACAAGGCATATGGCACCTACGAGCAGTACTTC; CDR3aa: CASSQYKAYGTYEQYF
abundance: once; len: 12; d_gene: -; v_gene: TRBV10-1; j_gene: TRBJ1-6; CDR3nt: TGCGGGGGGGGGCCAGGGTTCTCACCCCTCCACTTT; CDR3aa: CGGGPGFSPLHF
abundance: -; len: 12; d_gene: -; v_gene: TRBV29-1; j_gene: TRBJ2-7; CDR3nt: TGCAGCAGTAAGGACAACTCCTACGAGCAGTACTTC; CDR3aa: CSSKDNSYEQYF